Listed below are T cell receptor beta chains from one sample, sequenced in a study of Graves' ophthalmopathy and Graves' hyperthyroidism. Each CDR3 protein gets one entry after TCRdb re-called the multiplex PCR reads with MiXCR. Of some 360,000 distinct CDR3 sequences listed, approximately 18% are singletons. Sequencing was carried out using peripheral blood. These receptors were taken from an adult woman with stable Graves' hyperthyroidism. The CDR3 runs from the conserved cysteine through the conserved F or W. The D gene is left open where the match is weak. Only part of the rows carry a size: once, few, many, or a class if the clone is expanded.

J gene | V gene | clone size | D gene | CDR3 DNA | CDR3 protein
TRBJ1-1 | TRBV27 | many | . | TGTGCCAGCAGTCGCGCCGGGACGAAAGCGAACACTGAAGCTTTCTTT | CASSRAGTKANTEAFF
TRBJ1-1 | TRBV12-3/TRBV12-4 | many | . | TGTGCCAGCAGTCCCTCCGCAGGGAAAGCTTTCTTT | CASSPSAGKAFF
TRBJ2-7 | TRBV11-3 | many | TRBD1 | TGTGCCAGCAGCTTCTCCGGGACAGGGGCCTACGAGCAGTACTTC | CASSFSGTGAYEQYF
TRBJ2-7 | TRBV28 | many | TRBD1 | TGTGCCAGCAGTTTTGTGACAGGGGGCTACGAGCAGTACTTC | CASSFVTGGYEQYF
TRBJ2-2 | TRBV30 | many | . | TGTGCCTGGAGTACACAGACCGGGGAGCTGTTTTTT | CAWSTQTGELFF
TRBJ2-6 | TRBV6-2/TRBV6-3 | many | . | TGTGCCAGCAGTCAAGCGCGCGCTGGGGCCAACGTCCTGACTTTC | CASSQARAGANVLTF
TRBJ2-7 | TRBV9 | many | . | TGTGCCAGCAGCATACAGGGTCACTCCTACGAGCAGTACTTC | CASSIQGHSYEQYF
TRBJ2-5 | TRBV20-1 | many | . | TGCAGTGCTAGAGTCTGGCGCCGAGAGACCCAGTACTTC | CSARVWRRETQYF
TRBJ2-3 | TRBV12-3/TRBV12-4 | . | . | TGTGCCAGCAGTTTACCCAGACTCACAGATACGCAGTATTTT | CASSLPRLTDTQYF
TRBJ1-5 | TRBV12-3/TRBV12-4 | . | . | TGTGCCAGCAGTTTAGGGGGGGCTGATCAGCCCCAGCATTTT | CASSLGGADQPQHF
TRBJ2-5 | TRBV5-1 | many | . | TGCGCCAGCAGCGTAACTAGCAGTGAAGAGACCCAGTACTTC | CASSVTSSEETQYF
TRBJ2-7 | TRBV6-2/TRBV6-3 | many | TRBD1 | TGTGCCAGCAGGAAAACAGGGGCCGAAACCTACGAGCAGTACTTC | CASRKTGAETYEQYF
TRBJ2-7 | TRBV11-2 | many | TRBD2 | TGTGCCAGCAGCGGGCGGGGGAGCTCCTACGAGCAGTACTTC | CASSGRGSSYEQYF
TRBJ2-5 | TRBV10-3 | few | . | TGTGCCATCGGAAGCGCGGGCCAAGAGACCCAGTACTTC | CAIGSAGQETQYF
TRBJ2-5 | TRBV4-1 | many | TRBD2 | TGCGCCAGCAGCCAAGGACGTCGACTAGCGGGAGGGGGGGAGACCCAGTACTTC | CASSQGRRLAGGGETQYF
TRBJ1-2 | TRBV29-1 | many | . | TGCAGCGTTGAACTCAGTACTAACTATGGCTACACCTTC | CSVELSTNYGYTF
TRBJ1-1 | TRBV6-5 | many | . | TGTGCCAGCAGTTACTCGAAACTCACTGAAGCTTCCTTT | CASSYSKLTEASF
TRBJ2-2 | TRBV27 | many | . | TGTGCCACCTCGGGTCTACTCGGGGAGCTGTTTTTT | CATSGLLGELFF
TRBJ2-7 | TRBV2 | many | TRBD1 | TGTGCCAGCGGCCGGGACAGGGAAATTTACGAGCAGTACTTC | CASGRDREIYEQYF
TRBJ1-1 | TRBV29-1 | many | . | TGCAGCGTTGAAGCTGTGGAGAACACTGAAGCTTTCTTT | CSVEAVENTEAFF
TRBJ1-5 | TRBV6-1 | many | TRBD1 | TGTGCCAGCAGTGAAGGGGACAGCCCTTATAGCAATCAGCCCCAGCATTTT | CASSEGDSPYSNQPQHF
TRBJ1-1 | TRBV5-1 | many | . | TGCGCCAGCAGTCCCAGTGTGTTGTGGGGAACTGAAGCTTTCTTT | CASSPSVLWGTEAFF
TRBJ2-7 | TRBV3-1 | many | TRBD2 | TGTGCCAGCAGCCAAGATATGGAGCGGGAGTACGGCGAGCAGTACTTC | CASSQDMEREYGEQYF
TRBJ2-5 | TRBV15 | many | . | TGTGCCACCAGCAGAGATCGTCAGGGTTGGGAGACCCAGTACTTC | CATSRDRQGWETQYF
TRBJ1-3 | TRBV27 | many | . | TGTGCCAGCAACAGGACCCAGGGCTCTGGAAACACCATATATTTT | CASNRTQGSGNTIYF
TRBJ1-2 | TRBV27 | many | . | TGTGCCACCCTATCGCCAGACAGGTCCGGTCGCTACACCTTC | CATLSPDRSGRYTF
TRBJ2-7 | TRBV5-1 | many | . | TGCGCCAGCAGCTTGGGTAAGGGGGCCTACGAGCAGTACTTC | CASSLGKGAYEQYF
TRBJ1-1 | TRBV20-1 | many | . | TGCAGTGCCCGTGCCGACACTGAAGCTTTCTTT | CSARADTEAFF
TRBJ1-2 | TRBV19 | many | . | TGTGCCAGTGGTGGGAAGGGAGTTTATGGCTACACCTTC | CASGGKGVYGYTF
TRBJ1-5 | TRBV6-1 | many | TRBD1 | TGTGCCAGCAGGGATACAGGGGTCAGTAGCAATCAGCCCCAGCATTTT | CASRDTGVSSNQPQHF
TRBJ1-2 | TRBV12-3/TRBV12-4 | . | . | TGTGCCAGCAGCCGGGGGCAGGTGGCGGGTGGCTACACCTTC | CASSRGQVAGGYTF
TRBJ2-5 | TRBV2 | many | TRBD2 | TGTGCCAGCAGTGATACCGGGACTAGCGCCGAAGAGACCCAGTACTTC | CASSDTGTSAEETQYF
TRBJ2-7 | TRBV19 | many | . | TGTGCCAGTAGTGGGCCGGGATCCGAGATCTACGAGCAGTACTTC | CASSGPGSEIYEQYF
TRBJ1-1 | TRBV30 | . | TRBD1 | TGTGCCTGGAGTCGGAGGGGGCTGATCACTGAAGCTTTCTTT | CAWSRRGLITEAFF
TRBJ2-2 | TRBV4-1 | . | . | TGCGCCAGCAGCCAAGGGGGAGAGGGGATGATTTCGAACACCGGGGAGCTGTTTTTT | CASSQGGEGMISNTGELFF
TRBJ2-7 | TRBV28 | many | TRBD1 | TGTGCCAGCAGGCCTACAGGGGGCGGCCATTTTTACGAGCAGTACTTC | CASRPTGGGHFYEQYF
TRBJ2-7 | TRBV20-1 | . | TRBD1 | TGCAGTGCTAGAGAGGGGACAGGGGCCCCCTACGAGCAGTACTTC | CSAREGTGAPYEQYF
TRBJ2-4 | TRBV12-3/TRBV12-4 | many | . | TGTGCCAGCAGTTTAGCGGGAGAAACCAAAAACATTCAGTACTTC | CASSLAGETKNIQYF
TRBJ2-5 | TRBV6-1 | many | . | TGTGCCAGCAGCACTTCATTGTCCCAAGAGACCCAGTACTTC | CASSTSLSQETQYF
TRBJ2-7 | TRBV7-8 | few | TRBD1 | TGTGCCAGCAGCCGACGACAGGGCCTTTCCGAGCAGTACTTC | CASSRRQGLSEQYF
TRBJ2-2 | TRBV7-7 | few | . | TGTGCTAGCAGCTTAGAGGGCCACACCGGGGAGCTGTTTTTT | CASSLEGHTGELFF
TRBJ2-2 | TRBV30 | . | TRBD1 | TGTGCCTGGAGTGCCGGGACAGGGGGCGTCACCGGGGAGCTGTTTTTT | CAWSAGTGGVTGELFF
TRBJ2-7 | TRBV4-1 | . | TRBD2 | TGCGCCAGCAGCCAAGAACTAGCGGGCTACTACGAGCAGTACTTC | CASSQELAGYYEQYF